One sample yielded the 14 T cell receptor beta chains listed below, sequenced in a study of CD8 T cells in ankylosing spondylitis. One entry per CDR3 protein, called by TCRdb with MiXCR from the 5' RACE reads. Of 200,000 to 300,000 distinct CDR3 sequences in the sample, about 10% were seen once. Material for sequencing was blood, either unsorted or a sorted T cell fraction (not recorded which). The origin of the receptors is a male donor with ankylosing spondylitis or in good health (not recorded which).

This clonotype was observed at least ten times. The genes are TRBV25-1 and TRBJ2-1; 9 bases align to TRBD2. V gave up 4 bases and J gave up 4 bases; unmatched junction bases: 8. The CDR3 has 16 residues. Germline assignment: CDR1 MGHDK and CDR2 SYGVNS. CDR3 loop: CASSASGTSRYNEQFF. Written as DNA, the CDR3 is TGTGCCAGCAGTGCCTCCGGGACTAGCCGATACAATGAGCAGTTCTTC. The whole variable domain, filled in from reference TRBV25-1 and TRBJ2-1, reads EADIYQTPRYLVIGTGKKITLECSQTMGHDKMYWYQQDPGMELHLIHYSYGVNSTEKGDLSSESTVSRIRTEHFPLTLESARPSHTSQYLCASSASGTSRYNEQFFGPGTRLTVL.

The CDR3 loop reads CASSGGTGGQPQHF. The CDR3 DNA follows: TGTGCCAGCAGCGGAGGGACCGGGGGTCAGCCCCAGCATTTT. This chain connects TRBV6-1 to TRBJ1-5; D possibly corresponds to TRBD1 (5 bases). CDR1 and CDR2 (germline): MNHNS, SASEGT. The CDR3 extends over 14 amino acids. V was clipped by 6 bases and J by 6 bases, with 15 bases between them.

This clonotype was picked up a small number of times. V and J are TRBV19 and TRBJ2-7; 7 nucleotides line up with TRBD2. CDR1 and CDR2 from the germline V gene are LNHDA and SQIVND (reference sequence). With V trimmed by 8 bases and J by 2 bases, 6 bases remained unmatched. The CDR3 runs to 13 residues. The CDR3 sequence is CASSASGAYEQYF. CDR3 bases: TGTGCCAGTTCGGCTAGCGGTGCCTACGAGCAGTACTTC.

This clonotype has ten or more counts. The chain couples TRBV10-3 to TRBJ2-3; D possibly matches TRBD1 or TRBD2 (5 bases each). The CDR3 spans 15 residues. Germline CDR1 ENHRY, CDR2 SYGVKD. Trimming removed 8 bases from V and 6 bases from J, with 21 bases in between. DNA for the CDR3: TGTGCCATCGGAGAGGGAACAGGAGAAACGGATACGCAGTATTTT. Encoded protein: CAIGEGTGETDTQYF.

The table lists this clonotype with a few counts. CDR3 sequence (DNA): TGTGCCAGCAGCTTAGATCTAAACGGGGGGGCCATGGATACGCAGTATTTT. Translation: CASSLDLNGGAMDTQYF. This chain uses TRBV11-2 with TRBJ2-3; 8 bases are shared with TRBD2. The CDR3 consists of 17 residues. The V and J ends lost 0 bases and 6 bases, in that order; junction bases with no gene match: 11. CDR1 and CDR2 from the germline V gene are SGHAT and FQNNGV.

The chain uses TRBV12-3 or TRBV12-4 and TRBJ2-2; 7 positions match TRBD2. This CDR3 has 16 residues. With V trimmed by 3 bases and J by 1 base, 5 bases remained unmatched. The CDR3 coding sequence is TGTGCCAGCAGTTTTTGGCCGGGGGGGAACACCGGGGAGCTGTTTTTT. It specifies CASSFWPGGNTGELFF.

This clonotype has ten or more counts. The chain uses TRBV10-2 and TRBJ1-4; the D gene is possibly TRBD1 (6 bases). The V and J ends lost 1 base and 7 bases respectively, with 13 bases between them. CDR1 and CDR2 from the germline V gene are WSHSY and SAAADI. The CDR3 is 15 residues long. CDR3 in amino acids: CASSEWAGGIEKLFF. The CDR3 nucleotides read TGCGCCAGCAGTGAGTGGGCGGGGGGCATTGAAAAACTGTTTTTT.

This clonotype occurred many times. The chain combines TRBV5-4 with TRBJ2-1; 10 nucleotides agree with TRBD1. J gave up 7 bases and V 0 bases, and 1 base lay outside the gene matches. Germline CDR1 is SGHNT and CDR2 is YYREEE (reference sequence). The CDR3 has 14 amino acids. The CDR3 coding sequence is TGTGCCAGCAGCTTGGCGGGACAGGGGAATGAGCAGTTCTTC. Translated: CASSLAGQGNEQFF.

This clonotype was picked up many times. The V gene is TRBV7-9, the J gene TRBJ1-3, with D unclear. Germline V gene sequence: CDR1 SEHNR, CDR2 FQNEAQ (reference sequence). V was shortened by 3 bases and J by 5 bases, with 11 bases between the two germline ends. The CDR3 is 14 amino acids. The CDR3 nucleotides are TGTGCCAGCAGCTTCGCAGGAAGCAGAAACACCATATATTTT. This gives the protein CASSFAGSRNTIYF.

About this clonotype itself: With a much larger clone just one base away, this may be a read error. Here the CDR3 DNA reads TGCGCCAGCAGCCCACGACGGAGGGGGAGCGAGACCCAGTACTTC. It is translated as CASSPRRRGSETQYF. The gene calls are TRBV5-1 and TRBJ2-5; the D call may be TRBD1 or TRBD2 (6 bases each). Deletions cut 4 bases from V and 5 bases from J, with 18 bases between. The CDR3 is 15 amino acids. Germline CDR1 SGHRS, CDR2 YFSETQ.

This clonotype was seen at least ten times. This chain uses TRBV2 with TRBJ1-2, with D tentatively TRBD1 (5 bases). The V and J ends lost 6 bases and 6 bases respectively, with 14 bases between them. Germline CDR1 is SNHLY and CDR2 is FYNNEI. This CDR3 comprises 13 residues. CDR3 loop: CASSRGRSDGYTF. DNA for the CDR3: TGTGCCAGCAGCCGGGGACGGTCCGATGGCTACACCTTC.

This clonotype has a count of ten or more. J is TRBJ2-7 and V is TRBV15; D uncertain. V was shortened by 5 bases and J by 0 bases, with 11 bases between the two germline ends. The CDR3 spans 14 residues. Germline V gives CDR1 LNHNV, CDR2 YYDKDF (reference sequence). CDR3 coding DNA: TGTGCCACCAGCCCCGGACGGAACTCCTACGAGCAGTACTTC. This encodes CATSPGRNSYEQYF.

The sample holds many counts of this clonotype. The genes are TRBV5-6 and TRBJ2-7, with D possibly being TRBD2 (6 bases). The CDR3 is made up of 14 amino acids. V lost 3 bases to trimming and J lost 2 bases, with 12 bases between them. Germline values: CDR1 SGHDT, CDR2 YYEEEE. CDR3 amino acids: CASSSGVFPYEQYF. CDR3 DNA: TGTGCCAGCAGCTCGGGGGTCTTCCCCTACGAGCAGTACTTC.

This clonotype was seen at least ten times. The rearrangement links TRBV5-1 to TRBJ1-1; possible D gene TRBD1, 5 bases. This CDR3 has 14 residues. Germline V gene data show CDR1 as SGHRS and CDR2 as YFSETQ. The ends were cut back, 4 bases at V and 3 bases at J, with 13 bases in the middle. Here the CDR3 reads CASSQAGGYTEAFF. The CDR3 DNA sequence: TGCGCCAGCAGCCAGGCCGGGGGGTACACTGAAGCTTTCTTT.